The 31 T cell receptor beta chains below all came from one sample that was sequenced in a study of response to subunit inactivated influenza vaccine. TCRdb re-called the RT-PCR reads with MiXCR, one entry per CDR3 protein. This sample has fewer than 200,000 distinct CDR3 sequences, with about 9.3% found just once. The sequences come from non-naive T cells sorted from PBMCs, collected on the day of vaccination. The receptors stem from a man aged 45-65 years who received an inactivated influenza vaccine.

There are a few counts of this clonotype. The chain carries TRBV7-2 and TRBJ1-3; D is unresolved. Deletions cut 2 bases from V and 4 bases from J, with 9 bases between. The CDR3 has 14 residues. In germline, CDR1 is SGHTA, CDR2 FQGNSA. The CDR3 nucleotides are TGTGCCAGCAGCTTAAGGGCAGGCGGAAACACCATATATTTT. This gives the protein CASSLRAGGNTIYF.

The rearrangement joins TRBV28 to TRBJ2-2; D is ambiguous. The CDR3 has 13 amino acids. With 3 bases removed from V and 4 bases from J, the gap between germline ends came to 6 bases. Germline V gene sequence: CDR1 MDHEN, CDR2 SYDVKM. The CDR3 protein is CASSFPVTGELFF. In DNA, the CDR3 is TGTGCCAGCAGTTTTCCGGTCACCGGGGAGCTGTTTTTT.

There are many counts of this clonotype. The chain employs TRBV7-2 and TRBJ2-3, with D uncertain. The germline V gene encodes CDR1 SGHTA and CDR2 FQGNSA. V lost 6 bases to trimming and J lost 14 bases, with 18 bases between them. The CDR3 sequence is 12 residues long. The CDR3 DNA is TGTGCCAGCAGTTTTCCGGGCAAAAAGGGGTATTTT. Protein sequence: CASSFPGKKGYF.

This clonotype appeared a few times. This rearrangement joins TRBV6-1 to TRBJ2-7; 10 positions match TRBD1. Trimming took 6 bases from V and 5 from J; bases not matched to a gene: 16. CDR3 length: 17 amino acids. Germline V CDR1 and CDR2: MNHNS, SASEGT. CDR3 in DNA: TGTGCCAGCAGAGGTCTAAGACGGACAGGGGGTAACGACGAGCAGTACTTC. It translates to CASRGLRRTGGNDEQYF.

This clonotype was recorded at least ten times. The J gene is TRBJ2-5, the V gene TRBV7-9, with TRBD2 identical over 11 bases. The CDR3 has 14 residues. V was clipped by 5 bases and J by 2 bases; unmatched bases: 1. Germline V gives CDR1 SEHNR, CDR2 FQNEAQ (reference sequence). CDR3 nucleotides: TGTGCCAGCAGCAGACTAGCGGGACAAGAGACCCAGTACTTC. As protein: CASSRLAGQETQYF.

This clonotype appeared a few times. The chain has TRBV10-3 and TRBJ1-4; D remains unclear. Trimming cost V 3 bases and J 8 bases, with 10 bases left between them. Germline assignment: CDR1 ENHRY and CDR2 SYGVKD. The CDR3 covers 13 residues. The CDR3 nucleotides read TGTGCCATCAGTGATGCCCCGACAGAAAAACTGTTTTTT. Translating it yields CAISDAPTEKLFF.

This clonotype was recorded many times. The gene calls are TRBV18 and TRBJ2-3, with 10 bases fitting TRBD2. Trimming removed 4 bases from V and 5 bases from J; junction bases left unmatched: 6. The CDR3 sequence is 15 residues long. CDR1 is KGHSH, CDR2 LQKENI, per germline. In DNA form, the CDR3 reads TGTGCCAGCTCACGCCTAGCGGGAGTGAGAGATACGCAGTATTTT. It encodes CASSRLAGVRDTQYF.

Many counts were recorded for this clonotype. This chain links TRBV11-2 with TRBJ1-1; D perhaps matches TRBD1 (6 bases). The CDR3 runs to 13 residues. Trimming shortened V by 0 bases and J by 9 bases, and 11 bases separated the two germline ends. Germline CDR1 SGHAT, CDR2 FQNNGV. CDR3 sequence: CASSLDRGAQAFF. The DNA of the CDR3 is TGTGCCAGCAGCTTAGATCGGGGGGCGCAAGCTTTCTTT.

The V call is TRBV6-5, the J call TRBJ2-5; no definite D call. CDR3 length: 15 amino acids. Germline CDR1 MNHEY, CDR2 SVGAGI. The ends were cut back, 0 bases at V and 2 bases at J, with 10 bases in the middle. CDR3 coding DNA: TGTGCCAGCAGTTACTCCACCACAAAACAAGAGACCCAGTACTTC. Translated, it gives CASSYSTTKQETQYF.

This clonotype came up a few times. V and J are TRBV7-2 and TRBJ1-2, with 7 bases aligning to TRBD1. The CDR3 is 15 amino acids. V was clipped by 1 base and J by 3 bases; unmatched bases: 5. The germline CDR1 and CDR2 sequences are SGHTA and FQGNSA. This CDR3 is CASSLGQGNYYGYTF. The CDR3 DNA reads TGTGCCAGCAGCTTAGGACAGGGCAATTACTATGGCTACACCTTC.

This clonotype occurred a few times. The CDR3 sequence: CASSWVSPVRNTEAFF. In nucleotides, the CDR3 is TGTGCCAGCAGTTGGGTCTCCCCTGTCAGGAACACTGAAGCTTTCTTT. V and J are TRBV12-3 or TRBV12-4 and TRBJ1-1; D is unresolved. V was pared by 4 bases and J by 1 base, with 16 bases between. The length of the CDR3 is 16 residues.

In its sample, this clonotype was seen many times. The V gene is TRBV5-1, the J gene TRBJ2-2, with D maybe TRBD1 (6 bases). The V gene lost 4 bases and the J gene lost 4 bases, with 17 bases spanning the gap. The CDR3 totals 16 residues. Germline CDR1 reads SGHRS; CDR2 reads YFSETQ. This CDR3 reads CASSEVAGALTGELFF. The CDR3 coding sequence is TGCGCCAGCAGCGAGGTTGCAGGGGCTCTCACCGGGGAGCTGTTTTTT. Full variable domain (outside the CDR3, taken from reference TRBV5-1 and TRBJ2-2): KAGVTQTPRYLIKTRGQQVTLSCSPISGHRSVSWYQQTPGQGLQFLFEYFSETQRNKGNFPGRFSGRQFSNSRSEMNVSTLELGDSALYLCASSEVAGALTGELFFGEGSRLTVL.

This clonotype has a handful of counts. This CDR3 reads CAAANRESEKLFF. The CDR3 DNA reads TGTGCCGCTGCCAACAGGGAAAGTGAAAAACTGTTTTTT. This chain connects TRBV10-3 to TRBJ1-4; maybe TRBD1 (6 bases). This CDR3 comprises 13 residues. V lost 11 bases and J lost 7, with 17 bases in between. CDR1 is ENHRY, CDR2 SYGVKD, per germline.

The rearrangement joins TRBV3-1 to TRBJ2-5; 7 bases match TRBD2. Per the germline V gene, CDR1 is LGHDT and CDR2 is YNNKEL (reference sequence). The length of the CDR3 is 15 residues. Trimming took 1 base from V and 5 from J; bases not matched to a gene: 7. The CDR3: CASSQARSGEETQYF. For the CDR3, the DNA is TGTGCCAGCAGCCAAGCGAGAAGCGGGGAGGAGACCCAGTACTTC.

This clonotype has at least ten counts. This sequence joins TRBV5-1 and TRBJ2-1; 9 positions match TRBD1. The CDR3 has 15 residues. Germline CDR1 and CDR2: SGHRS and YFSETQ. V trimming: 4 bases; J trimming: 3 bases; junction bases outside the gene matches: 5. The CDR3 DNA reads as TGCGCCAGCAGCACCGGGACAGGGAACTACAATGAGCAGTTCTTC. Protein: CASSTGTGNYNEQFF.

The sample holds a few counts of this clonotype. The rearrangement joins TRBV2 to TRBJ1-5, with D tentatively TRBD1 (6 bases). There are 14 residues in the CDR3. V dropped 4 bases and J dropped 7 bases, with 14 bases sitting between them. CDR1 is SNHLY and CDR2 is FYNNEI in the germline V gene. The CDR3 coding sequence is TGTGCCAGCAGTGTATTAGGGACACGGCAGCCCCAGCATTTT. It yields the protein CASSVLGTRQPQHF.

The rearrangement links TRBV30 to TRBJ2-7; 10 bases match TRBD2. V shed 0 bases and J 4 bases; nucleotides not matched to a gene: 6. The CDR3 has 15 amino acids. CDR1 is GTSNPN and CDR2 is SVGIG in the germline V gene (reference sequence). For the CDR3, the DNA is TGTGCCTGGAGTGTCGGGCTAGCGGGAGCTTACGAGCAGTACTTC. Its protein product is CAWSVGLAGAYEQYF.

This clonotype was seen repeatedly, ten times or more. The chain couples TRBV5-1 to TRBJ1-1, with 7 bases that match TRBD1. V gave up 4 bases and J gave up 0 bases; unmatched junction bases: 9. The germline CDR1 and CDR2 sequences are SGHRS and YFSETQ. CDR3 length equals 16 residues. The CDR3 sequence is CASSDRDSFMNTEAFF. CDR3 sequence (DNA): TGCGCCAGCAGCGACCGGGACAGCTTCATGAACACTGAAGCTTTCTTT.

This clonotype was recorded at least ten times. This chain uses TRBV29-1 with TRBJ2-7; no definite D call. V gave up 3 bases and J gave up 4 bases, with 7 bases separating them. The CDR3 runs to 11 residues. The V gene's germline CDR1 is SQVTM and CDR2 ANQGSEA. The CDR3: CSVDTPYEQYF. CDR3 nucleotides: TGCAGCGTTGACACCCCATACGAGCAGTACTTC.

The chain joins TRBV6-1 to TRBJ2-1, with TRBD2 matching over 9 bases. This CDR3 has 16 amino acids. V lost 6 bases to trimming and J lost 4 bases; unmatched junction nucleotides: 10. CDR1 and CDR2 from the germline V gene are MNHNS and SASEGT. DNA for the CDR3: TGTGCCAGCAGGGTAGCGGGAGTCTCGCGTTACAATGAGCAGTTCTTC. Translated, it gives CASRVAGVSRYNEQFF.

The J gene is TRBJ1-2, the V gene TRBV30; D is unclear. V was clipped by 2 bases and J by 4 bases, with 2 bases between them. Germline loops: CDR1 GTSNPN, CDR2 SVGIG (reference sequence). This CDR3 comprises 10 residues. The CDR3 is CAWSPYGYTF. DNA for the CDR3: TGTGCCTGGAGTCCCTATGGCTACACCTTC.

This clonotype was counted between two and nine times. This chain joins TRBV29-1 and TRBJ2-5, with TRBD1 matching 7 bases. The CDR3 totals 12 residues. The germline CDR1 and CDR2 sequences are SQVTM and ANQGSEA. Trimming removed 5 bases from V and 4 bases from J; junction bases left unmatched: 4. CDR3 sequence: CSVTSGGETQYF. CDR3 bases: TGCAGCGTTACATCAGGGGGAGAGACCCAGTACTTC.

The chain combines TRBV9 with TRBJ2-1, with D possibly being TRBD1 (5 bases). The CDR3 length is 13 residues. V was clipped by 3 bases and J by 4 bases, with 8 bases between them. Germline CDR1 reads SGDLS; CDR2 reads YYNGEE. CDR3 sequence: CASSATVYNEQFF. CDR3 nucleotide sequence: TGTGCCAGCAGCGCGACAGTGTACAATGAGCAGTTCTTC.

This clonotype has more than one count but fewer than ten. The rearrangement links TRBV6-1 to TRBJ2-5, with D tentatively TRBD1 (5 bases). CDR1 and CDR2 from the germline V gene are MNHNS and SASEGT. Trimming removed 6 bases at V and 5 bases at J, with 19 bases between. The CDR3 contains 15 residues. CDR3 sequence: CASSPRKGIGETQYF. The CDR3 bases are TGTGCCAGCAGCCCCCGGAAGGGGATTGGGGAGACCCAGTACTTC.

The table lists this clonotype with many counts. This chain links TRBV11-2 with TRBJ2-2; TRBD2 matches 7 bases. Germline CDR1 is SGHAT and CDR2 is FQNNGV. The V gene end was trimmed by 1 base and the J gene end by 4 bases; junction bases not matched to a gene: 9. The CDR3 spans 17 residues. The CDR3 here is CASSLVKLALSTGELFF. CDR3 nucleotides: TGTGCCAGCAGCTTAGTGAAACTAGCGCTAAGCACCGGGGAGCTGTTTTTT.

Only a few counts were recorded for this clonotype. The chain is built from TRBV27 and TRBJ2-7; possibly TRBD1 for D (6 bases). The germline CDR1 and CDR2 sequences are MNHEY and SMNVEV (reference sequence). V gave up 3 bases and J gave up 2 bases, with 14 bases separating them. The CDR3 spans 15 residues. The CDR3 DNA sequence: TGTGCCAGCAGTTTCCAGGGGACGTCTCCCTACGAGCAGTACTTC. Residues: CASSFQGTSPYEQYF.

This clonotype was seen many times. The chain carries TRBV20-1 and TRBJ2-5, with 7 nucleotides matching TRBD2. This CDR3 comprises 13 residues. Trimming at V came to 3 bases and at J to 5 bases, leaving 6 bases not matched to a gene. CDR1 is DFQATT and CDR2 is SNEGSKA in the germline V gene (reference sequence). The CDR3 reads CSASRTSQETQYF. The CDR3 region has the DNA TGCAGTGCTAGCCGGACTAGTCAGGAGACCCAGTACTTC.

This clonotype was counted ten times or more. The chain links TRBV20-1 to TRBJ2-1; D is possibly TRBD1 (5 bases). Germline V CDR1 and CDR2: DFQATT, SNEGSKA (reference sequence). The CDR3 extends over 16 amino acids. Deletions cut 2 bases from V and 1 base from J, with 15 bases between. The CDR3 DNA is TGCAGTGCTAGACCGACAGTAAGGGCTTCCTACAATGAGCAGTTCTTC. Residues: CSARPTVRASYNEQFF.

Only a few counts were recorded for this clonotype. The rearrangement uses TRBV7-2 and TRBJ2-5, with 10 bases identical to TRBD2. Losses at the gene ends were 3 bases for V and 7 bases for J; bases not matched to a gene: 8. The CDR3 totals 15 residues. CDR1 is SGHTA and CDR2 is FQGNSA in the germline V gene. The CDR3 here is CASSFSAAGGLTQYF. The CDR3 region has the DNA TGTGCCAGCAGCTTTTCAGCAGCGGGAGGGCTGACCCAGTACTTC.

This clonotype was recorded a few times. This sequence joins TRBV6-2 or TRBV6-3 and TRBJ2-7; tentative D call: TRBD1 (6 bases). The CDR3 contains 12 residues. In germline, CDR1 is MNHEY, CDR2 SVGEGT. The CDR3 sequence is CAATDRFDEQYF. CDR3 bases: TGTGCAGCCACAGACAGGTTCGACGAGCAGTACTTC.

This clonotype was counted only a few times. This rearrangement joins TRBV4-2 to TRBJ2-5, with a tentative D call TRBD1 (6 bases). Trimming shortened V by 1 base and J by 5 bases, and 14 bases separated the two germline ends. In germline, CDR1 is LGHNA, CDR2 YNFKEQ. The CDR3 runs to 15 residues. The CDR3: CASSQGPGEWETQYF. In nucleotides, the CDR3 is TGTGCCAGCAGCCAAGGGCCAGGGGAGTGGGAGACCCAGTACTTC.